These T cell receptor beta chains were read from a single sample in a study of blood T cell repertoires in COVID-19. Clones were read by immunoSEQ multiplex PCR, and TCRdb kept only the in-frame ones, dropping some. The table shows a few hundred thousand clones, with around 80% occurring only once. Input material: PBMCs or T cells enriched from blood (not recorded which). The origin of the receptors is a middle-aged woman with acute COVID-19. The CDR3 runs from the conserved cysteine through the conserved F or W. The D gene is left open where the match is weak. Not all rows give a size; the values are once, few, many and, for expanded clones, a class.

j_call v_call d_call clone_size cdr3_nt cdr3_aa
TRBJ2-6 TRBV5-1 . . TGCGCCAGCAGCTTGGACGGACAGCCCTTCTCTGGGGCCAACGTCCTGACTTTC CASSLDGQPFSGANVLTF
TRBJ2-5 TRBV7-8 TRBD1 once TGTGCCAGCAGCCCATACAGGGGGCAGGAGACCCAGTACTTC CASSPYRGQETQYF
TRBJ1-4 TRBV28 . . TGTGCCAGCATCTCCGGGGATGGAAATGAAAAACTGTTTTTT CASISGDGNEKLFF
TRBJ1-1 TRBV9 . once TGTGCCAGCAGCGGCCTCAGGGAGAACACTGAAGCTTTCTTT CASSGLRENTEAFF
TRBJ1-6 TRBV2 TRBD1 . TGTGCCAGCAGGATGGACAGGGGCTATAATTCACCCCTCCACTTT CASRMDRGYNSPLHF
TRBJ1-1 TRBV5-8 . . TGTGCCAGCAGCTTGGCCATGGACAGTTTTAGGAACACTGAAGCTTTCTTT CASSLAMDSFRNTEAFF
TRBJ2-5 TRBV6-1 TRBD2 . TGTGCCAGCAGTGAAATGGGTAGCGGGACGTGGGAGACCCAGTACTTC CASSEMGSGTWETQYF
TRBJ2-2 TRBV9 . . TGTGCCAGCAGCCCGCGCTCCACCGGGGAGCTGTTTTTT CASSPRSTGELFF
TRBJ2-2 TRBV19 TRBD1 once TGTGCCAGTAGTATGGGTAGGGGGCGAACCGGGGAGCTGTTTTTT CASSMGRGRTGELFF
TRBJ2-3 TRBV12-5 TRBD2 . TGTGCTAGTGGTTCCTGGACTAGCGGATACACAGATACGCAGTATTTT CASGSWTSGYTDTQYF
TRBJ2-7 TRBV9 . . TGTGCCAGCAGCGTAGGCGGACTACCGGCGTACGAGCAGTACTTC CASSVGGLPAYEQYF
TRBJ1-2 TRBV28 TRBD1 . TGTGCCAGCAGTTTATTGGGACAGGGGACGGGTGGCTACACCTTC CASSLLGQGTGGYTF
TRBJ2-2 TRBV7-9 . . TGTGCCAGCAGCTTAGAGGGGGTCGGCACCGGGGAGCTGTTTTTT CASSLEGVGTGELFF
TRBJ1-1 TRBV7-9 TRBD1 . TGTGCCAGCAGACAGGGGGCTGGTGGCACTGAAGCTTTCTTT CASRQGAGGTEAFF
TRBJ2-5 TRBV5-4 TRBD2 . TGTGCCAGCAGCTTAAGTTCTAGCGGGGTTCAAGAGACCCAGTACTTC CASSLSSSGVQETQYF
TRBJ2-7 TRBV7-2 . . TGTGCCAGCAGCCCCGGAGGGAGGAGCTCCTACGAGCAGTACTTC CASSPGGRSSYEQYF
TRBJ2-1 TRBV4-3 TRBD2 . TGCGCCAGCAGCCCCCGGACTAGCTACAATGAGCAGTTCTTC CASSPRTSYNEQFF
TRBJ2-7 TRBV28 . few TGTGCCAGCAGTTTATTGCAGGGTTCCTACGAGCAGTACTTC CASSLLQGSYEQYF
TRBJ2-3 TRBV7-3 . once TGTGCCAGCAGCTTACTACCCACGGCTAGCGTATCACGCACAGATACGCAGTATTTT CASSLLPTASVSRTDTQYF
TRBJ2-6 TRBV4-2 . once TGTGCCAGCAGCCAAGATTCTTCGGGGGGCCGGTTATCCAACGTCCTGACTTTC CASSQDSSGGRLSNVLTF
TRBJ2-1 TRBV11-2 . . TGTGCCAGCAGCTTAGTGCGGGGAAGTGGGTATGGTGAGCAGTTCTTC CASSLVRGSGYGEQFF
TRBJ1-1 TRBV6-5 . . TGTGCCAGCAGTTACCGGGGAGGGGCAGGGGCTGAAGCTTTCTTT CASSYRGGAGAEAFF
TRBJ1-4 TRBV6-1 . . TGTGCCAGCAGTGAAGGGCAGGCTAATGAAAAACTGTTTTTT CASSEGQANEKLFF
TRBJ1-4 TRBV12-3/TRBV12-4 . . TGTGCCAGCAGTTTACGGGGAGAAAAACTGTTTTTT CASSLRGEKLFF
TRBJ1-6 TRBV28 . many TGTGCCAGCAGTCGAGGACATATCTATAATTCACCCCTCCACTTT CASSRGHIYNSPLHF
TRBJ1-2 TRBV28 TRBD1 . TGTGCCAGCAGCCGTAACAGGGGGGACGGCTACACCTTC CASSRNRGDGYTF
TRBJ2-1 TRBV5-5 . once TGTGCCAGCAGCTCACGGGCGGAGGGGAATGAGCAGTTCTTC CASSSRAEGNEQFF